The sequence of this T cell receptor (beta chain) was determined in a study of regulatory T cells in long-lasting Graves disease. Study conclusions and caveats: Limited sample numbers may have lowered accuracy.

Time point indicated: newly diagnosed GD, antithyroid drugs for less than 3 months. Isolated PBMC RNA provided the starting material for the TCR library. Arm-PCR of CDR3 regions and iRepertoire HTBI primers were used to build TCR beta libraries. TCRdb re-called the multiplex PCR reads through MiXCR, storing one row per CDR3 protein. Seen here are 500,000 or so distinct CDR3 sequences, about 17% observed once, and the top ten hold 12%. There are many counts of this clonotype. As yet, its antigen is unknown. These records were also assigned to another study, of T cells in Graves' hyperthyroidism and ophthalmopathy. That paper adds: Researchers defined stable Graves' hyperthyroidism as no ophthalmopathy progression within 18 months. Hyperthyroidism in the patients, aged 18 to 65, was newly diagnosed and under 2 months in duration.

The TCR originated in a man aged 35 to 55 with Graves disease. The material sequenced was peripheral blood mononuclear cells (PBMCs), taken at new diagnosis, from a patient treated with antithyroid drugs.

CDR3 sequence: CASSLGPWAFF. CDR3 DNA: TGTGCCAGCAGCTTGGGACCTTGGGCTTTCTTT. The chain combines TRBV11-2 with TRBJ1-1; maybe TRBD1 (5 bases). The V end was cut by 3 bases, the J end by 11 bases, with 10 bases between. Germline CDR1 reads SGHAT; CDR2 reads FQNNGV. This CDR3 contains 11 residues.